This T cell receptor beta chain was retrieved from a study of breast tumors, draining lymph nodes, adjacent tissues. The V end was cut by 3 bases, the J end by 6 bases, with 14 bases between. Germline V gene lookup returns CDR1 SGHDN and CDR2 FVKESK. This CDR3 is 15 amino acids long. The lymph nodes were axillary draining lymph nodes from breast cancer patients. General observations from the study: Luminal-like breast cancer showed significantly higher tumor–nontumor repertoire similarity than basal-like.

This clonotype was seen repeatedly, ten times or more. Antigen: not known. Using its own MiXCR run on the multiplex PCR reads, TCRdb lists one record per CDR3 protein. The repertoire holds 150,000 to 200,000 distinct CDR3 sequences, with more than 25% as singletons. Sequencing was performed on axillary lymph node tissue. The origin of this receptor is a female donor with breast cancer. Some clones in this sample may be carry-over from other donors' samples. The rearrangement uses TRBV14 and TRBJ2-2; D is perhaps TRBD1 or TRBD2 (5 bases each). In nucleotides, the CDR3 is TGTGCCAGCAGCCAGGGACGGCATTACGCCGGGGAGCTGTTTTTT. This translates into CASSQGRHYAGELFF.